Listed below are T cell receptor beta chains from one sample, sequenced in a study of OX40 agonist ivuxolimab in advanced cancers. TCRdb's table, derived via immunoSEQ multiplex PCR, lists solely in-frame clones and lacks some. Of about 110,000 clones in the sample, approximately 89% were seen once. The sample here was CD4+ or CD8+ T cells sorted from blood, taken in a trial of the OX40 agonist ivuxolimab. The receptors were sampled from an adult with an advanced solid tumor such as melanoma, head and neck, liver or kidney cancer. Each CDR3 is given with its conserved first and last residue. The order of the fields is clone size, J gene, D gene, V gene, CDR3 length, CDR3 protein, CDR3 DNA. The D gene is left open where the match is weak. For some rows the clone size is stated as once, few or many, or as a class when expanded; others skip it.

abundance: .
j_gene: TRBJ2-5
d_gene: TRBD2
v_gene: TRBV5-1
len: 15
CDR3aa: CASSPGLAGQETQYF
CDR3nt: TGCGCCAGCAGCCCGGGACTAGCGGGACAAGAGACCCAGTACTTC

abundance: .
j_gene: TRBJ2-5
d_gene: TRBD1
v_gene: TRBV10-2
len: 13
CDR3aa: CASRTGGQETQYF
CDR3nt: TGCGCCAGCAGGACAGGGGGACAAGAGACCCAGTACTTC

abundance: .
j_gene: TRBJ2-1
d_gene: TRBD2
v_gene: TRBV4-1
len: 19
CDR3aa: CASSYGLAGGLSSYNEQFF
CDR3nt: TGCGCCAGCAGTTACGGACTAGCGGGGGGCCTAAGCTCCTACAATGAGCAGTTCTTC

abundance: few
j_gene: TRBJ2-2
d_gene: .
v_gene: TRBV7-3
len: 13
CDR3aa: CASSLGLGGELFF
CDR3nt: TGTGCCAGCAGCTTGGGGCTAGGCGGGGAGCTGTTTTTT

abundance: .
j_gene: TRBJ2-1
d_gene: .
v_gene: TRBV7-3
len: 15
CDR3aa: CASSQHRNSYNEQFF
CDR3nt: TGTGCCAGCAGCCAGCACCGGAACTCCTACAATGAGCAGTTCTTC

abundance: .
j_gene: TRBJ2-1
d_gene: TRBD2
v_gene: TRBV7-3
len: 15
CDR3aa: CASSHSGRAWNEQFF
CDR3nt: TGTGCCAGCAGTCATAGCGGGAGGGCCTGGAATGAGCAGTTCTTC

abundance: .
j_gene: TRBJ1-1
d_gene: .
v_gene: TRBV21-1
len: 15
CDR3aa: CASNIRDRENTEAFF
CDR3nt: TGTGCCAGCAACATCCGGGACAGGGAGAACACTGAAGCTTTCTTT

abundance: .
j_gene: TRBJ1-5
d_gene: TRBD1
v_gene: TRBV10-3
len: 18
CDR3aa: CAISELGTGANSNQPQHF
CDR3nt: TGTGCCATCAGTGAGTTAGGGACAGGGGCGAATAGCAATCAGCCCCAGCATTTT

abundance: once
j_gene: TRBJ2-7
d_gene: TRBD1
v_gene: TRBV7-9
len: 16
CDR3aa: CASSDPGGSNTYEQYF
CDR3nt: TGTGCCAGCAGCGATCCAGGGGGCAGCAATACCTACGAGCAGTACTTC

abundance: .
j_gene: TRBJ2-7
d_gene: .
v_gene: TRBV28
len: 15
CDR3aa: CASSSTGRSSYEQYF
CDR3nt: TGTGCCAGCAGTTCCACGGGACGTAGCTCCTACGAGCAGTACTTC

abundance: .
j_gene: TRBJ2-7
d_gene: TRBD1
v_gene: TRBV7-9
len: 13
CDR3aa: CASSRGQLEEQYF
CDR3nt: TGTGCCAGCAGCCGGGGACAGCTTGAGGAGCAGTACTTC

abundance: .
j_gene: TRBJ2-7
d_gene: .
v_gene: TRBV4-2
len: 14
CDR3aa: CASSQDWTEYEQYF
CDR3nt: TGTGCCAGCAGCCAAGATTGGACTGAGTACGAGCAGTACTTC

abundance: few
j_gene: TRBJ2-7
d_gene: .
v_gene: TRBV7-6
len: 16
CDR3aa: CASSAGLALSGGEQYF
CDR3nt: TGTGCCAGCAGCGCGGGGCTAGCACTGAGTGGGGGCGAGCAGTACTTC

abundance: .
j_gene: TRBJ2-3
d_gene: .
v_gene: TRBV9
len: 15
CDR3aa: CASSVGLKGSDTQYF
CDR3nt: TGTGCCAGCAGCGTCGGTTTGAAAGGGTCGGATACGCAGTATTTT

abundance: .
j_gene: TRBJ1-5
d_gene: .
v_gene: TRBV4-1
len: 16
CDR3aa: CASSQEGSHSNQPQHF
CDR3nt: TGCGCCAGCAGCCAAGAAGGGAGCCATAGCAATCAGCCCCAGCATTTT

abundance: .
j_gene: TRBJ2-1
d_gene: TRBD1
v_gene: TRBV11-3
len: 15
CDR3aa: CASSFSGGFYNEQFF
CDR3nt: TGTGCCAGCAGCTTTTCAGGGGGCTTTTACAATGAGCAGTTCTTC

abundance: .
j_gene: TRBJ1-1
d_gene: .
v_gene: TRBV21-1
len: 15
CDR3aa: CASSNQGLGNTEAFF
CDR3nt: TGTGCCAGCAGCAATCAGGGATTAGGAAACACTGAAGCTTTCTTT

abundance: .
j_gene: TRBJ1-4
d_gene: .
v_gene: TRBV27
len: 15
CDR3aa: CASRLSGGTNEKLFF
CDR3nt: TGTGCCAGCAGACTCTCAGGAGGGACTAATGAAAAACTGTTTTTT

abundance: .
j_gene: TRBJ1-2
d_gene: TRBD1
v_gene: TRBV6-1
len: 14
CDR3aa: CASTLTGGAGGYTF
CDR3nt: TGTGCCAGCACCCTGACAGGGGGCGCGGGAGGCTACACCTTC

abundance: .
j_gene: TRBJ1-3
d_gene: TRBD1
v_gene: TRBV5-4
len: 14
CDR3aa: CASSPGQGRNTIYF
CDR3nt: TGTGCCAGCAGCCCGGGACAGGGGAGAAACACCATATATTTT

abundance: .
j_gene: TRBJ1-4
d_gene: .
v_gene: TRBV18
len: 15
CDR3aa: CASSPPSTVNEKLFF
CDR3nt: TGTGCCAGCTCACCACCGTCGACAGTTAATGAAAAACTGTTTTTT

abundance: .
j_gene: TRBJ2-2
d_gene: .
v_gene: TRBV5-1
len: 16
CDR3aa: CASSSARGLYTGELFF
CDR3nt: TGCGCCAGCAGCAGCGCCCGCGGACTCTACACCGGGGAGCTGTTTTTT

abundance: once
j_gene: TRBJ1-5
d_gene: .
v_gene: TRBV6-1
len: 14
CDR3aa: CASSEPGVWQPQHF
CDR3nt: TGTGCCAGCAGTGAGCCAGGGGTATGGCAGCCCCAGCATTTT

abundance: .
j_gene: TRBJ2-2
d_gene: TRBD1
v_gene: TRBV29-1
len: 15
CDR3aa: CSVKGASTNTGELFF
CDR3nt: TGCAGCGTTAAGGGGGCTAGCACTAACACCGGGGAGCTGTTTTTT

abundance: once
j_gene: TRBJ2-3
d_gene: TRBD1
v_gene: TRBV19
len: 15
CDR3aa: CASSRGTELTDTQYF
CDR3nt: TGTGCCAGTAGTAGGGGGACAGAGCTCACAGATACGCAGTATTTT

abundance: .
j_gene: TRBJ1-2
d_gene: .
v_gene: TRBV6-1
len: 12
CDR3aa: CASIFTGKGYTF
CDR3nt: TGTGCCAGCATTTTTACGGGGAAAGGCTACACCTTC

abundance: few
j_gene: TRBJ2-7
d_gene: TRBD2
v_gene: TRBV6-1
len: 12
CDR3aa: CASSGGLAAQYF
CDR3nt: TGTGCCAGCAGTGGAGGACTAGCGGCGCAGTACTTC

abundance: .
j_gene: TRBJ2-7
d_gene: TRBD1
v_gene: TRBV5-1
len: 14
CDR3aa: CASSSGGQGYEQYF
CDR3nt: TGCGCCAGCAGCTCAGGGGGACAGGGGTACGAGCAGTACTTC

abundance: .
j_gene: TRBJ2-7
d_gene: .
v_gene: TRBV27
len: 15
CDR3aa: CASSRGPHPNYEQYF
CDR3nt: TGTGCCAGCAGTCGAGGACCGCACCCAAACTACGAGCAGTACTTC

abundance: .
j_gene: TRBJ2-5
d_gene: .
v_gene: TRBV5-1
len: 14
CDR3aa: CASSLGERQETQYF
CDR3nt: TGCGCCAGCAGCTTGGGAGAACGTCAAGAGACCCAGTACTTC

abundance: .
j_gene: TRBJ1-1
d_gene: .
v_gene: TRBV6-5
len: 15
CDR3aa: CASSYSRGKNTEAFF
CDR3nt: TGTGCCAGCAGTTACTCAAGGGGGAAGAACACTGAAGCTTTCTTT

abundance: once
j_gene: TRBJ2-5
d_gene: .
v_gene: TRBV2
len: 14
CDR3aa: CASGGGGDAETQYF
CDR3nt: TGTGCCAGCGGGGGAGGGGGCGATGCGGAGACCCAGTACTTC

abundance: .
j_gene: TRBJ1-1
d_gene: .
v_gene: TRBV5-4
len: 15
CDR3aa: CASSQDVGGHTEAFF
CDR3nt: TGTGCCAGCAGCCAAGATGTAGGAGGCCACACTGAAGCTTTCTTT

abundance: .
j_gene: TRBJ1-2
d_gene: TRBD1
v_gene: TRBV5-3
len: 13
CDR3aa: CASIGDRGYGYTF
CDR3nt: TGTGCCAGCATAGGTGACAGGGGCTATGGCTACACCTTC

abundance: .
j_gene: TRBJ2-5
d_gene: .
v_gene: TRBV19
len: 14
CDR3aa: CASTPNRVGETQYF
CDR3nt: TGTGCCAGTACCCCTAACAGGGTTGGAGAGACCCAGTACTTC

abundance: once
j_gene: TRBJ1-5
d_gene: .
v_gene: TRBV19
len: 15
CDR3aa: CASSIGATSNQPQHF
CDR3nt: TGTGCCAGTAGTATAGGGGCCACTAGCAATCAGCCCCAGCATTTT

abundance: once
j_gene: TRBJ1-5
d_gene: .
v_gene: TRBV6-6
len: 14
CDR3aa: CASSYGGIDQPQHF
CDR3nt: TGTGCCAGCAGTTACGGGGGAATAGATCAGCCCCAGCATTTT

abundance: .
j_gene: TRBJ2-1
d_gene: .
v_gene: TRBV4-2
len: 16
CDR3aa: CASSQARGAGDNEQFF
CDR3nt: TGTGCCAGCAGCCAAGCGAGAGGGGCCGGAGACAATGAGCAGTTCTTC

abundance: once
j_gene: TRBJ1-2
d_gene: TRBD1
v_gene: TRBV5-4
len: 16
CDR3aa: CASSLVGQGALYGYTF
CDR3nt: TGTGCCAGCAGCTTGGTGGGACAGGGGGCCCTCTATGGCTACACCTTC

abundance: .
j_gene: TRBJ1-2
d_gene: .
v_gene: TRBV5-6
len: 18
CDR3aa: CASSLDLGGITPNYGYTF
CDR3nt: TGTGCCAGCAGCTTGGATTTGGGCGGAATTACCCCTAACTATGGCTACACCTTC

abundance: .
j_gene: TRBJ2-1
d_gene: .
v_gene: TRBV5-1
len: 16
CDR3aa: CASSLGIGAYYNEQFF
CDR3nt: TGCGCCAGCAGCTTGGGGATCGGGGCCTACTACAATGAGCAGTTCTTC

abundance: .
j_gene: TRBJ1-1
d_gene: .
v_gene: TRBV5-1
len: 12
CDR3aa: CASSLESGVAFF
CDR3nt: TGCGCCAGCAGCTTGGAGTCAGGGGTTGCTTTCTTT

abundance: .
j_gene: TRBJ1-1
d_gene: .
v_gene: TRBV11-2
len: 15
CDR3aa: CASSYRRDGGGEAFF
CDR3nt: TGTGCCAGCAGCTATCGACGGGACGGCGGAGGTGAAGCTTTCTTT

abundance: .
j_gene: TRBJ1-1
d_gene: TRBD1
v_gene: TRBV19
len: 14
CDR3aa: CASTVQGANTEAFF
CDR3nt: TGTGCCAGTACCGTACAGGGGGCAAACACTGAAGCTTTCTTT

abundance: .
j_gene: TRBJ1-1
d_gene: .
v_gene: TRBV15
len: 13
CDR3aa: CATGQGPGTEAFF
CDR3nt: TGTGCCACCGGGCAGGGGCCGGGCACTGAAGCTTTCTTT

abundance: once
j_gene: TRBJ2-1
d_gene: TRBD1
v_gene: TRBV29-1
len: 14
CDR3aa: CSVAKGQGGREQFF
CDR3nt: TGCAGCGTTGCGAAGGGACAGGGGGGCCGCGAGCAGTTCTTC

abundance: .
j_gene: TRBJ2-2
d_gene: .
v_gene: TRBV7-9
len: 16
CDR3aa: CASSLLGGSNTGELFF
CDR3nt: TGTGCCAGCAGCCTCCTGGGGGGATCGAACACCGGGGAGCTGTTTTTT

abundance: once
j_gene: TRBJ2-7
d_gene: .
v_gene: TRBV2
len: 15
CDR3aa: CATLPSISKPDEQYF
CDR3nt: TGTGCCACCCTACCTTCGATTAGCAAACCTGACGAGCAGTACTTC

abundance: .
j_gene: TRBJ1-1
d_gene: .
v_gene: TRBV21-1
len: 15
CDR3aa: CASIPYRGKYTEAFF
CDR3nt: TGTGCCAGCATTCCTTATAGGGGAAAATACACTGAAGCTTTCTTT

abundance: .
j_gene: TRBJ2-1
d_gene: .
v_gene: TRBV11-1
len: 12
CDR3aa: CASSPHVDEQFF
CDR3nt: TGTGCCAGCAGCCCCCATGTCGATGAGCAGTTCTTC

abundance: .
j_gene: TRBJ2-3
d_gene: TRBD2
v_gene: TRBV5-4
len: 16
CDR3aa: CASSWTSGGSTDTQYF
CDR3nt: TGTGCCAGCAGCTGGACTAGCGGGGGGAGCACAGATACGCAGTATTTT

abundance: .
j_gene: TRBJ1-2
d_gene: .
v_gene: TRBV7-6
len: 13
CDR3aa: CASSSVGGSGYTF
CDR3nt: TGTGCCAGCAGCTCCGTGGGGGGAAGTGGCTACACCTTC

abundance: .
j_gene: TRBJ2-7
d_gene: .
v_gene: TRBV5-5
len: 11
CDR3aa: CASSWLGEQYF
CDR3nt: TGTGCCAGCAGCTGGTTGGGCGAGCAGTACTTC